These T cell receptor beta chains were read from a single sample in a study of CD4 T cells in relation to SARS-CoV-2 and coronaviruses. TCRdb keeps only in-frame clones here, not all; method: immunoSEQ multiplex PCR. The top ten clones hold more than 20% of a sample with about 19,000 clones, 77% of them seen once. Their antigen targets remain unknown. Input material: CD4+ T cells from PBMCs, cultured in vitro. The receptors shown here come from a human donor in good health. CDR3s include the opening cysteine and the closing phenylalanine or tryptophan. Fields, in order: J gene, D gene, clone size, V gene, CDR3 DNA, CDR3 protein. The D gene is left open where the match is weak. A row's size may be missing; if present it is once, few, many or a size class.

j_call: TRBJ1-1
d_call: .
clone_size: .
v_call: TRBV7-2
cdr3_nt: TGTGCCTCACGGGTGTTGGGCACTGAAGCTTTCTTT
cdr3_aa: CASRVLGTEAFF

j_call: TRBJ2-2
d_call: .
clone_size: .
v_call: TRBV19
cdr3_nt: TGTGCCAGTAGTATGACAGGGAGGGACACCGGGGAGCTGTTTTTT
cdr3_aa: CASSMTGRDTGELFF

j_call: TRBJ2-7
d_call: .
clone_size: .
v_call: TRBV6-2/TRBV6-3
cdr3_nt: TGTGCCAGCAGTCTACATGGAGCTGACGACTACGAGCAGTACTTC
cdr3_aa: CASSLHGADDYEQYF

j_call: TRBJ2-7
d_call: TRBD1
clone_size: .
v_call: TRBV7-7
cdr3_nt: TGTGCCAGCAGCTTGGGGACAGCCTACGAGCAGTACTTC
cdr3_aa: CASSLGTAYEQYF

j_call: TRBJ2-7
d_call: .
clone_size: .
v_call: TRBV10-3
cdr3_nt: TGTGCCATCAGTGGAGGGGACTCTCGACGGAGTGAGCAGTACTTC
cdr3_aa: CAISGGDSRRSEQYF

j_call: TRBJ1-2
d_call: .
clone_size: .
v_call: TRBV12-2
cdr3_nt: TGTGCAAGTCGCCCGAGGGGTATCTATGGCTACACCTTC
cdr3_aa: CASRPRGIYGYTF

j_call: TRBJ1-1
d_call: .
clone_size: .
v_call: TRBV18
cdr3_nt: TGTGCCAGCTCACCGTCTTCATCAAACACTGAAGCTTTCTTT
cdr3_aa: CASSPSSSNTEAFF

j_call: TRBJ2-1
d_call: .
clone_size: .
v_call: TRBV5-1
cdr3_nt: TGCGCCAGCAGCTTGGCCGCTAGACCCAATGAGCAGTTCTTC
cdr3_aa: CASSLAARPNEQFF

j_call: TRBJ1-5
d_call: .
clone_size: .
v_call: TRBV3-1/TRBV3-2
cdr3_nt: TGTGCCAGCAGCCAAGGAGTCTATAGCAATCAGCCCCAGCATTTT
cdr3_aa: CASSQGVYSNQPQHF

j_call: TRBJ2-6
d_call: TRBD1
clone_size: .
v_call: TRBV3-1/TRBV3-2
cdr3_nt: TGTGCCAGCAGCCAAGGGACAGGGTCTGGGGCCAACGTCCTGACTTTC
cdr3_aa: CASSQGTGSGANVLTF

j_call: TRBJ2-2
d_call: TRBD2
clone_size: .
v_call: TRBV6-1
cdr3_nt: TGTGCCAGCAGTGCTCGACTAGCGTGGAGCACCGGGGAGCTGTTTTTT
cdr3_aa: CASSARLAWSTGELFF

j_call: TRBJ1-6
d_call: TRBD1
clone_size: .
v_call: TRBV7-9
cdr3_nt: TGTGCCAGCAGGGGAGGGACAGGATCCTATAATTCACCCCTCCACTTT
cdr3_aa: CASRGGTGSYNSPLHF

j_call: TRBJ2-5
d_call: TRBD2
clone_size: once
v_call: TRBV11-1
cdr3_nt: TGTGCCAGCAGCCCCCTGGGACTAGCGGAAGAGACCCAGTACTTC
cdr3_aa: CASSPLGLAEETQYF

j_call: TRBJ2-7
d_call: .
clone_size: .
v_call: TRBV10-3
cdr3_nt: TGTGCCATCGGCAGGGACACAAGGAGCGAGCAGTACTTC
cdr3_aa: CAIGRDTRSEQYF

j_call: TRBJ2-3
d_call: TRBD2
clone_size: .
v_call: TRBV6-2/TRBV6-3
cdr3_nt: TGTGCCAGCAGTCCCCGGCGGGGGGGATTGAGCACAGATACGCAGTATTTT
cdr3_aa: CASSPRRGGLSTDTQYF

j_call: TRBJ2-7
d_call: TRBD1
clone_size: .
v_call: TRBV9
cdr3_nt: TGTGCCAGCAGCGAGAGGGGGGACAGGGGCGAGCAGTACTTC
cdr3_aa: CASSERGDRGEQYF

j_call: TRBJ2-7
d_call: TRBD2
clone_size: .
v_call: TRBV18
cdr3_nt: TGTGCCAGCTCACCTAGCGGGAGCCCCTACGAGCAGTACTTC
cdr3_aa: CASSPSGSPYEQYF

j_call: TRBJ2-5
d_call: .
clone_size: .
v_call: TRBV23-1
cdr3_nt: TGCGCCAGCAGTCCGACAGGGAGGGAGCAAGAGACCCAGTACTTC
cdr3_aa: CASSPTGREQETQYF

j_call: TRBJ2-7
d_call: TRBD1
clone_size: .
v_call: TRBV5-4
cdr3_nt: TGTGCCAGCAGCTTCGGGGACAGGGGCTCTTACGAGCAGTACTTC
cdr3_aa: CASSFGDRGSYEQYF

j_call: TRBJ1-2
d_call: .
clone_size: .
v_call: TRBV5-6
cdr3_nt: TGTGCCAGCAGCTTGACAGAAAACTATGGCTACACCTTC
cdr3_aa: CASSLTENYGYTF

j_call: TRBJ2-2
d_call: .
clone_size: .
v_call: TRBV3-1/TRBV3-2
cdr3_nt: TGTGCCAGCAGCCAAGCGGGGGTAACCGGGGAGCTGTTTTTT
cdr3_aa: CASSQAGVTGELFF

j_call: TRBJ1-3
d_call: .
clone_size: once
v_call: TRBV12-5
cdr3_nt: TGTGCTAGTGGCTCCCAAGACTCTGGAAACACCATATATTTT
cdr3_aa: CASGSQDSGNTIYF

j_call: TRBJ1-1
d_call: .
clone_size: .
v_call: TRBV10-3
cdr3_nt: TGTGCCACGGGAGGAGGCCAGGGCACTGAAGCTTTCTTT
cdr3_aa: CATGGGQGTEAFF

j_call: TRBJ2-3
d_call: .
clone_size: .
v_call: TRBV5-1
cdr3_nt: TGCGCCAGCAGCTGGGACTCTCTAAGCGGTACGCAGTATTTT
cdr3_aa: CASSWDSLSGTQYF

j_call: TRBJ1-4
d_call: TRBD1
clone_size: .
v_call: TRBV3-1/TRBV3-2
cdr3_nt: TGTGCCAGCAGCCAAGTAAGAACCGGGACAGGAGCAACTAATGAAAAACTGTTTTTT
cdr3_aa: CASSQVRTGTGATNEKLFF

j_call: TRBJ2-2
d_call: .
clone_size: .
v_call: TRBV27
cdr3_nt: TGTGCCAGCTGTTCGTGGGGGGCCGAGGGCGGGGAGCTGTTTTTT
cdr3_aa: CASCSWGAEGGELFF

j_call: TRBJ2-3
d_call: .
clone_size: .
v_call: TRBV5-1
cdr3_nt: TGCGCCAGCAGCTTTAACGTCCAGGGCACAGATACGCAGTATTTT
cdr3_aa: CASSFNVQGTDTQYF

j_call: TRBJ2-2
d_call: .
clone_size: .
v_call: TRBV5-1
cdr3_nt: TGCGCCAGCAGCCCGTCTAAGGGCGGGGAGCTGTTTTTT
cdr3_aa: CASSPSKGGELFF

j_call: TRBJ2-2
d_call: TRBD2
clone_size: once
v_call: TRBV5-1
cdr3_nt: TGCGCCAGCAGCTTGGCCCAGAGACTAGCGGGAGACCGTGGCACCGGGGAGCTGTTTTTT
cdr3_aa: CASSLAQRLAGDRGTGELFF

j_call: TRBJ1-1
d_call: .
clone_size: once
v_call: TRBV2
cdr3_nt: TGTGCCAGCAGGAAGGGGGAGGCGGGCACTGAAGCTTTCTTT
cdr3_aa: CASRKGEAGTEAFF